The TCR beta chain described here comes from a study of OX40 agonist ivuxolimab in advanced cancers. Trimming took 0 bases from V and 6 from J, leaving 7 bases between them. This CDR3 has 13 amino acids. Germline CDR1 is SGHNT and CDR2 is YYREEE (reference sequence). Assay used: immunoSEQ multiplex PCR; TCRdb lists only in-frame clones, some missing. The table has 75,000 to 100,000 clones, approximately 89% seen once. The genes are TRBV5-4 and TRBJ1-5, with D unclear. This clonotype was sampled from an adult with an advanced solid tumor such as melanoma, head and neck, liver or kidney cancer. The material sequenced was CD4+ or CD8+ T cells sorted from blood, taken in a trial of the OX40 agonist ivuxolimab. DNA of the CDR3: TGTGCCAGCAGCTTGGACGGGATTCAGCCCCAGCATTTT. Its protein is CASSLDGIQPQHF. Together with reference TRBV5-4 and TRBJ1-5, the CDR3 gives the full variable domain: ETGVTQSPTHLIKTRGQQVTLRCSSQSGHNTVSWYQQALGQGPQFIFQYYREEENGRGNFPPRFSGLQFPNYSSELNVNALELDDSALYLCASSLDGIQPQHFGDGTRLSIL.